The subject of this entry is one T cell receptor beta chain. The sample originates from a study of blood T cell repertoires in COVID-19. Per germline, CDR1 LGHNA and CDR2 YSLEER. Trimming pared 4 bases from V and 5 bases from J, leaving 11 bases between. This CDR3 is built from 13 residues. Authors' analysis steps: Researchers report that nucleated cell counts were estimated from reference gene primer amplification. The data were produced by immunoSEQ multiplex PCR, yet TCRdb's version contains in-frame clones alone and is incomplete. That table furnishes V, J and clone size, whereas the DNA furnished D and trimming. In the table there are around 300,000 clones, over 75% of which are singletons.

The receptor was derived from a human donor in a cohort sampled during active COVID-19. This chain uses TRBV4-3 with TRBJ1-2; D is possibly TRBD1 (5 bases). Specimen: peripheral blood. CDR3 nucleotides: TGCGCCAGCAGCCGAGATGGGGGGTATGGCTACACCTTC. Translated, it gives CASSRDGGYGYTF.